The next 5 T cell receptor beta chains were all read from a single sample in a study of radiotherapy plus CTLA-4 blockade in lung cancer. TCRdb's copy holds only in-frame clones and misses some; the assay was immunoSEQ multiplex PCR. In the table there are around 45,000 clones, roughly 67% of which are singletons. The sequences come from peripheral blood, collected from a patient treated with radiotherapy plus ipilimumab. Receptors were obtained from a human donor with non-small cell lung cancer who had a partial response to radiotherapy plus ipilimumab.

This clone was seen only a few times. The chain has TRBV29-1 and TRBJ2-7, with 7 bases that match TRBD1. CDR3 length: 12 residues. V dropped 4 bases and J dropped 3; count of bases not matched to a gene: 3. Per germline, CDR1 SQVTM and CDR2 ANQGSEA. The CDR3, as DNA: TGCAGCGTTGGAGGGACAGTCTACGAGCAGTACTTC. Amino acids: CSVGGTVYEQYF.

The J gene is TRBJ1-2, the V gene TRBV6-1; maybe TRBD1 (5 bases). Trimming shortened V by 6 bases and J by 8 bases, and 16 bases separated the two germline ends. The V gene's germline CDR1 is MNHNS and CDR2 SASEGT. The CDR3 consists of 13 residues. The CDR3 nucleotides read TGTGCCAGCAGGTTCAGGGCAGGAGGGGGCTACACCTTC. As protein: CASRFRAGGGYTF.

The chain joins TRBV4-1 to TRBJ2-1; the D is unclear. The germline CDR1 and CDR2 sequences are MGHRA and YSYEKL. V dropped 0 bases and J dropped 15 bases, with 9 bases sitting between them. There are 11 residues in the CDR3. The CDR3, as DNA: TGCGCCAGCAGCCAAGAAGGTCAGCGGTTCTTC. As protein: CASSQEGQRFF.

This clone appeared a few times. V is TRBV9 and J is TRBJ2-5; 11 bases align to TRBD2. This CDR3 comprises 15 residues. J gave up 5 bases and V 4 bases, and 7 bases lay outside the gene matches. CDR1 SGDLS and CDR2 YYNGEE come from the germline V gene. Here the CDR3 DNA reads TGTGCCAGCAGCTACGACGGGACTAGCGGCGAGACCCAGTACTTC. It codes for CASSYDGTSGETQYF.

V and J are TRBV7-2 and TRBJ1-1; a possible D gene is TRBD1 (6 bases). V gave up 2 bases and J gave up 2 bases, with 12 bases separating them. There are 15 residues in the CDR3. CDR1 is SGHTA and CDR2 is FQGNSA in the germline V gene. The DNA of the CDR3 is TGTGCCAGCAGCTTACTGACAGGAGGTAACACTGAAGCTTTCTTT. Translation: CASSLLTGGNTEAFF.